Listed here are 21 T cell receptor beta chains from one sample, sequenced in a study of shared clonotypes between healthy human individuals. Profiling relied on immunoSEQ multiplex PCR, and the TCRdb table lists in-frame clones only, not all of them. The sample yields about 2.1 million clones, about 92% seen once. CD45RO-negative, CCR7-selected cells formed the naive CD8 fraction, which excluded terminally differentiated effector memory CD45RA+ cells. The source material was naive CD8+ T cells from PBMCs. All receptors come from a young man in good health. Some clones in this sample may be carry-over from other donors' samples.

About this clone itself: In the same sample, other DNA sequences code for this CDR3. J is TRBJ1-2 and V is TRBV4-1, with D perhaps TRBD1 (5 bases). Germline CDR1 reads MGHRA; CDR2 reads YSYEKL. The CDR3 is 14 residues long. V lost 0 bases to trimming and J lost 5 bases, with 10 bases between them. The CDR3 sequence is CASSQDAGNYGYTF. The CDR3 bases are TGCGCCAGCAGCCAAGATGCAGGGAATTATGGCTACACCTTC.

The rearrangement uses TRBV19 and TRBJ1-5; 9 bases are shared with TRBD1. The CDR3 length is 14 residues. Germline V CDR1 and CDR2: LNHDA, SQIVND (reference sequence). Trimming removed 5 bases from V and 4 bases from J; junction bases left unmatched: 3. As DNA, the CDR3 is TGTGCCAGTAGTCGACAGGGGGTAAATCAGCCCCAGCATTTT. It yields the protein CASSRQGVNQPQHF.

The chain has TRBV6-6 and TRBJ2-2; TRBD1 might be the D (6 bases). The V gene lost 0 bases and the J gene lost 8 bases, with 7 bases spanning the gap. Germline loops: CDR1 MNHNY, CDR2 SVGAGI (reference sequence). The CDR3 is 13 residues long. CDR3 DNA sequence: TGTGCCAGCAGTTACTCGGGGACAGGGGAGCTGTTTTTT. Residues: CASSYSGTGELFF.

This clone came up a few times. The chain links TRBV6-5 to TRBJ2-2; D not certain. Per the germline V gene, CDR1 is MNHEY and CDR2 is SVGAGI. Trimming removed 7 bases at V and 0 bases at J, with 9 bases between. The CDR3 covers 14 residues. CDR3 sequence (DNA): TGTGCCAGCAATCTGTTTGCGAACACCGGGGAGCTGTTTTTT. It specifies CASNLFANTGELFF.

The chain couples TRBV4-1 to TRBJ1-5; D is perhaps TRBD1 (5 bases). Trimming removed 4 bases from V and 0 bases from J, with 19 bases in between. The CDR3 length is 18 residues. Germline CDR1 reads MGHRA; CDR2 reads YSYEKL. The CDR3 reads CASSPRTHYNPSNQPQHF. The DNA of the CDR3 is TGCGCCAGCAGCCCGAGGACACACTACAACCCTAGCAATCAGCCCCAGCATTTT.

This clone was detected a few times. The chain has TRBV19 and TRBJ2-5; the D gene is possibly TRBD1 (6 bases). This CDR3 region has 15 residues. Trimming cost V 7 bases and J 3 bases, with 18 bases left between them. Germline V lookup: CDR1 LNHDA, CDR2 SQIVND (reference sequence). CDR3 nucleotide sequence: TGTGCCAGTATCTGGGGGCAGGCCCGAGAAGAGACCCAGTACTTC. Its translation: CASIWGQAREETQYF.

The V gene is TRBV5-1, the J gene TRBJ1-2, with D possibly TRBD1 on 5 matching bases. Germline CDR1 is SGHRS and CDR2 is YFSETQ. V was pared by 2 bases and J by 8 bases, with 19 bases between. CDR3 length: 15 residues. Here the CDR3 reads CASSFPGTALDGYTF. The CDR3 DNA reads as TGCGCCAGCAGCTTTCCCGGGACGGCTCTGGACGGCTACACCTTC.

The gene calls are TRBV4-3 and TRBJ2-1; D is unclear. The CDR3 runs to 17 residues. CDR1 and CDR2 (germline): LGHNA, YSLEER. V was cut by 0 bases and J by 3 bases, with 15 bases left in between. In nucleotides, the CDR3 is TGCGCCAGCAGCCAAGATCTGCCTTGGGCCCTCTACAATGAGCAGTTCTTC. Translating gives CASSQDLPWALYNEQFF.

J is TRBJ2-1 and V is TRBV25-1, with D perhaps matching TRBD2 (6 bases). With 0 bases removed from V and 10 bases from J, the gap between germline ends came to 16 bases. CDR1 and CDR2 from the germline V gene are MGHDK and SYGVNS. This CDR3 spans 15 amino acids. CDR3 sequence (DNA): TGTGCCAGCAGTGAATATAACGCGGGGCCCCAGGAGCAGTTCTTC. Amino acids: CASSEYNAGPQEQFF.

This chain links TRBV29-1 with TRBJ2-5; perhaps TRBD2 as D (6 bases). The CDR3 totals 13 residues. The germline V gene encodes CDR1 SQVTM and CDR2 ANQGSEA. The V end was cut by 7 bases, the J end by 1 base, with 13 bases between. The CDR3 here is CSAVRTTQETQYF. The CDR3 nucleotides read TGCAGCGCCGTGCGGACTACCCAAGAGACCCAGTACTTC.

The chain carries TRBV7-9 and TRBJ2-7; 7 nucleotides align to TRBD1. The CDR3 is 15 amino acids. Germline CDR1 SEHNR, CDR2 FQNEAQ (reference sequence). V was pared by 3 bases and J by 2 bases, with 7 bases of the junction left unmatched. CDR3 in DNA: TGTGCCAGCAGCTTCTATGGTGGGACAGCCTACGAGCAGTACTTC. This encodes CASSFYGGTAYEQYF.

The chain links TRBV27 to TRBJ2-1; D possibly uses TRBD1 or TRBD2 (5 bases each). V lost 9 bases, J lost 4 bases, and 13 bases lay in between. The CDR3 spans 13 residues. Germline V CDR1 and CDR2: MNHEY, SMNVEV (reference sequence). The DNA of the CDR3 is TGTGCCAGTAAACTTGGGGGATACAATGAGCAGTTCTTC. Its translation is CASKLGGYNEQFF.

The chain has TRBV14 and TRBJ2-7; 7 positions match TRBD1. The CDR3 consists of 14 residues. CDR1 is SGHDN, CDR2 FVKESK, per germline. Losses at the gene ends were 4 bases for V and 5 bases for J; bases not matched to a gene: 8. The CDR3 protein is CASSPTLTGDEQYF. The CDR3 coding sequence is TGTGCCAGCAGCCCAACCCTTACAGGGGACGAGCAGTACTTC.

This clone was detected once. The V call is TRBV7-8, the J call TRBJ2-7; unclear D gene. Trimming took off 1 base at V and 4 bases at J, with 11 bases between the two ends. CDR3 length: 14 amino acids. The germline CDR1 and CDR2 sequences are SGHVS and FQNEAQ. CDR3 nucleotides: TGTGCCAGCAGCTTAGAGCCGACAAAGTACGAGCAGTACTTC. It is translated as CASSLEPTKYEQYF.

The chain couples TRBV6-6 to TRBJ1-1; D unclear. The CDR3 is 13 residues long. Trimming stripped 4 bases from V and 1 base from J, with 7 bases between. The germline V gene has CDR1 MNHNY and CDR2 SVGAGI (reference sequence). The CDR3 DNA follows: TGTGCCAGCAGTTTGGGCGCGAACACTGAAGCTTTCTTT. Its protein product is CASSLGANTEAFF.

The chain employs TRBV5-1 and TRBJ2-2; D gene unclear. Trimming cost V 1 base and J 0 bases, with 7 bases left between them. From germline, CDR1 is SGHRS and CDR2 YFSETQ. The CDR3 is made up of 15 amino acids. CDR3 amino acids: CASSLLAANTGELFF. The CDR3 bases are TGCGCCAGCAGCTTGCTGGCGGCGAACACCGGGGAGCTGTTTTTT.

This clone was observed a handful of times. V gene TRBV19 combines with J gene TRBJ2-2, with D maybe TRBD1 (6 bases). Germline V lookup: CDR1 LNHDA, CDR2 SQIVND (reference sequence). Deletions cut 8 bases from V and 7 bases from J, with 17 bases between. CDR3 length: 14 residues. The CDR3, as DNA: TGTGCCAGTGGCTTTACAGGGTTTGGCGGGGAGCTGTTTTTT. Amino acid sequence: CASGFTGFGGELFF.

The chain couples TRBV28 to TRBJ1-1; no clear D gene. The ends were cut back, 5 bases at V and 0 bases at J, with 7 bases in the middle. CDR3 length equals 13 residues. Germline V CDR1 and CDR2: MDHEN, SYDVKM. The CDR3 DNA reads TGTGCCAGCAGTGAGAAGATGAACACTGAAGCTTTCTTT. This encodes CASSEKMNTEAFF. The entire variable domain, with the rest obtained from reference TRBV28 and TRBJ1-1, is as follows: DVKVTQSSRYLVKRTGEKVFLECVQDMDHENMFWYRQDPGLGLRLIYFSYDVKMKEKGDIPEGYSVSREKKERFSLILESASTNQTSMYLCASSEKMNTEAFFGQGTRLTVV.

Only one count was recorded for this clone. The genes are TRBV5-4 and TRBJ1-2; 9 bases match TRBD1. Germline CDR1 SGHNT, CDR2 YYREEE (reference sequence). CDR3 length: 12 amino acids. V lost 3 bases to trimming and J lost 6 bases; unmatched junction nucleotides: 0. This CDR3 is CASSWDRDGYTF. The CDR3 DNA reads TGTGCCAGCAGCTGGGACAGGGATGGCTACACCTTC.

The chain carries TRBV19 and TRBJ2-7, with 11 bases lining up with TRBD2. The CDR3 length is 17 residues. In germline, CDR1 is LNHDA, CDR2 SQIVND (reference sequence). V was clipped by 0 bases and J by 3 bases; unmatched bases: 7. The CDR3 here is CASSIDSGTSGYYEQYF. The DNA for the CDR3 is TGTGCCAGTAGTATAGATTCCGGGACTAGCGGATACTACGAGCAGTACTTC.

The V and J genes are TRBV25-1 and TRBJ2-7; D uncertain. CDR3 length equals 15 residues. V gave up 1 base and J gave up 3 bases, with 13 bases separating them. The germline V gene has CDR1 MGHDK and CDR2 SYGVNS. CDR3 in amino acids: CASSESPRPHYEQYF. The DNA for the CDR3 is TGTGCCAGCAGTGAATCTCCCCGACCTCACTACGAGCAGTACTTC.